The 20 T cell receptor beta chains below all came from one sample that was sequenced in a study of blood T cell repertoires in COVID-19. Produced via immunoSEQ multiplex PCR; TCRdb's table is partial and in-frame only. The sample holds 260,000 or so clones, around four fifths seen once. Sequences were obtained from peripheral blood. These receptors came from a woman between 65 and 79 years old with acute or convalescent COVID-19.

This clone turned up a few times. The CDR3 reads CASSLGGLDTDTQYF. The CDR3 DNA follows: TGTGCCAGCAGCCTAGGGGGCCTTGACACAGATACGCAGTATTTT. V is TRBV6-2 or TRBV6-3 and J is TRBJ2-3; 7 positions agree with TRBD1. This CDR3 has 15 residues. Germline V lookup: CDR1 MNHEY, CDR2 SVGEGT. After removal of 6 bases from V and 2 bases from J, the junction contained 8 bases not matched to a gene.

This chain links TRBV7-8 with TRBJ1-3; D perhaps matches TRBD1 (6 bases). Germline CDR1 and CDR2: SGHVS and FQNEAQ. Trimming cost V 0 bases and J 9 bases, with 18 bases left between them. This CDR3 has 16 residues. The CDR3 DNA is TGTGCCAGCAGCTTAGCGGCCAGGGGCGATTCTTCCACCATATATTTT. Translating gives CASSLAARGDSSTIYF.

The rearrangement uses TRBV5-1 and TRBJ1-4; 7 bases are shared with TRBD1. V lost 4 bases to trimming and J lost 5 bases; unmatched junction nucleotides: 8. CDR1 is SGHRS, CDR2 YFSETQ, per germline. The CDR3 loop spans 15 amino acids. The CDR3 region is CASSRSGRGNEKLFF. The DNA of the CDR3 is TGCGCCAGCAGCCGGAGCGGCAGGGGGAATGAAAAACTGTTTTTT.

The chain carries TRBV7-2 and TRBJ2-3; 11 bases are shared with TRBD2. The germline CDR1 and CDR2 sequences are SGHTA and FQGNSA. CDR3 size: 17 residues. V dropped 3 bases and J dropped 4; count of bases not matched to a gene: 9. In DNA form, the CDR3 reads TGTGCCAGCAGCTTCATTAGCGGGGGGGCCGCGGCAGATACGCAGTATTTT. This encodes CASSFISGGAAADTQYF.

The V and J genes are TRBV6-2 or TRBV6-3 and TRBJ1-2; 7 positions agree with TRBD1. Unmatched junction bases numbered 3, after V lost 2 bases and J lost 6 bases. The CDR3 contains 13 residues. The V gene's germline CDR1 is MNHEY and CDR2 SVGEGT. Written as DNA, the CDR3 is TGTGCCAGCAGTTACACGACAGGGAATGGCTACACCTTC. Encoded protein: CASSYTTGNGYTF.

This CDR3 reads CASSQTVTEAFF. The CDR3 DNA is TGTGCCAGCAGCCAGACAGTCACTGAAGCTTTCTTT. The J gene is TRBJ1-1, the V gene TRBV6-5, with D perhaps matching TRBD1 (5 bases). Trimming took 6 bases from V and 4 from J, leaving 9 bases between them. The V gene's germline CDR1 is MNHEY and CDR2 SVGAGI. The CDR3 spans 12 residues.

V is TRBV5-1 and J is TRBJ2-2; 13 nucleotides match TRBD2. Looked up from germline, CDR1 is SGHRS and CDR2 is YFSETQ. The CDR3 covers 17 residues. V was pared by 2 bases and J by 2 bases, with 3 bases of the junction left unmatched. The DNA for the CDR3 is TGCGCCAGCAGCTTCGGACTAGCGGGGGCTAACACCGGGGAGCTGTTTTTT. Translating it yields CASSFGLAGANTGELFF.

This chain uses TRBV9 with TRBJ2-1; 11 bases map to TRBD2. V was pared by 1 base and J by 2 bases, with 5 bases of the junction left unmatched. Germline assignment: CDR1 SGDLS and CDR2 YYNGEE. The CDR3 has 17 amino acids. The CDR3 spells CASSVTGLAVAYNEQFF. CDR3 nucleotides: TGTGCCAGCAGCGTAACGGGACTAGCGGTAGCCTACAATGAGCAGTTCTTC.

This rearrangement joins TRBV7-2 to TRBJ2-2; 10 nucleotides match TRBD2. The V gene's germline CDR1 is SGHTA and CDR2 FQGNSA. Losses at the gene ends were 5 bases for V and 6 bases for J; bases not matched to a gene: 9. The CDR3 has 16 residues. DNA for the CDR3: TGTGCCAGCAGCGCGACTAGCGGGTCAGGGCCCGGGGAGCTGTTTTTT. Translated, it gives CASSATSGSGPGELFF.

The chain uses TRBV27 and TRBJ1-2, with 9 bases aligning to TRBD1. From germline, CDR1 is MNHEY and CDR2 SMNVEV (reference sequence). V shed 6 bases, J shed 7 bases, and the junction held 9 bases outside the gene matches. There are 14 residues in the CDR3. The CDR3 sequence: CASRRPGQGGGYTF. For the CDR3, the DNA is TGTGCCAGCAGGCGGCCGGGACAGGGAGGTGGCTACACCTTC.

This chain links TRBV5-6 with TRBJ1-3; 7 nucleotides match TRBD1. Germline-derived CDR1 and CDR2 are SGHDT and YYEEEE. J lost 0 bases, V lost 4 bases, and 4 bases had no gene match. This CDR3 has 15 residues. CDR3 loop: CASSLDRLSGNTIYF. The CDR3 DNA follows: TGTGCCAGCAGCCTGGACAGGCTCTCTGGAAACACCATATATTTT.

The genes are TRBV6-5 and TRBJ1-4, with D possibly TRBD1 on 6 matching bases. The CDR3 has 13 amino acids. Trimming removed 6 bases at V and 8 bases at J, with 13 bases between. The germline V gene encodes CDR1 MNHEY and CDR2 SVGAGI. The CDR3 DNA is TGTGCCAGCAGCCGACAGGAAAAAGAAAAACTGTTTTTT. It translates to CASSRQEKEKLFF.

The chain has TRBV20-1 and TRBJ1-4; possibly TRBD1 for D (5 bases). Germline lookup yields CDR1 DFQATT and CDR2 SNEGSKA (reference sequence). V was pared by 3 bases and J by 5 bases, with 13 bases between. CDR3 length equals 14 residues. CDR3 sequence reads: CSASWRDGNEKLFF. Written as DNA, the CDR3 is TGCAGTGCTAGTTGGCGGGACGGGAATGAAAAACTGTTTTTT.

The CDR3 nucleotides are TGTGCCAGCAGCCTCACAGGGGCGGGGGAGCAGTACTTC. Translation gives CASSLTGAGEQYF. The V and J genes are TRBV11-3 and TRBJ2-7; maybe TRBD1 (7 bases). Germline-derived CDR1 and CDR2 are SGHNT and YENEEA. This CDR3 region has 13 residues. Trimming shortened V by 5 bases and J by 7 bases, and 15 bases separated the two germline ends.

The gene calls are TRBV5-6 and TRBJ1-2, with D tentatively TRBD1 (5 bases). The V end lost 0 bases, the J end lost 6 bases, and 9 bases lay between the germline ends. In germline, CDR1 is SGHDT, CDR2 YYEEEE. This CDR3 is built from 13 residues. The CDR3 DNA is TGTGCCAGCAGCTTGGTCAGGGTAGATGGCTACACCTTC. Its protein is CASSLVRVDGYTF.

The V and J genes are TRBV28 and TRBJ1-1; weak D call: TRBD1 (5 bases). V gave up 7 bases and J gave up 1 base, with 10 bases separating them. The CDR3 sequence is 13 residues long. CDR1 and CDR2 from the germline V gene are MDHEN and SYDVKM. As DNA, the CDR3 is TGTGCCAGCAAGGGGCTTCGGAACACTGAAGCTTTCTTT. Residues: CASKGLRNTEAFF.

The chain has TRBV5-1 and TRBJ1-1, with 8 bases matching TRBD1. The ends lost 4 bases at V and 3 bases at J; junction bases unmatched: 5. The germline V gene encodes CDR1 SGHRS and CDR2 YFSETQ. The CDR3 is 14 amino acids. CDR3 DNA sequence: TGCGCCAGCAGCAGTCTGACAGGGGACACTGAAGCTTTCTTT. This translates into CASSSLTGDTEAFF.

The V gene is TRBV5-1, the J gene TRBJ2-1; D uncertain. CDR1 SGHRS and CDR2 YFSETQ come from the germline V gene. The CDR3 has 14 amino acids. V lost 0 bases to trimming and J lost 5 bases, with 9 bases between them. The CDR3 loop is CASSLAQPDNEQFF. The DNA of the CDR3 is TGCGCCAGCAGCTTGGCCCAACCAGACAATGAGCAGTTCTTC.

This clone was recorded once. The chain uses TRBV27 and TRBJ1-1, with a tentative D call TRBD1 (6 bases). This CDR3 contains 16 residues. CDR1 is MNHEY, CDR2 SMNVEV, per germline (reference sequence). Trimming removed 5 bases at V and 3 bases at J, with 19 bases between. The CDR3 loop is CASSARQARGDTEAFF. The DNA of the CDR3 is TGTGCCAGCAGTGCCCGACAGGCGAGGGGAGACACTGAAGCTTTCTTT.

The chain recombines TRBV18 with TRBJ1-6; TRBD1 matches at 8 bases. J was trimmed by 6 bases and V by 3 bases; bases with no gene match: 10. The CDR3 contains 17 residues. From germline, CDR1 is KGHSH and CDR2 LQKENI. CDR3 sequence (DNA): TGTGCCAGCTCACCCTTATCCCAGGGGGCTCGTAATTCACCCCTCCACTTT. This translates into CASSPLSQGARNSPLHF.